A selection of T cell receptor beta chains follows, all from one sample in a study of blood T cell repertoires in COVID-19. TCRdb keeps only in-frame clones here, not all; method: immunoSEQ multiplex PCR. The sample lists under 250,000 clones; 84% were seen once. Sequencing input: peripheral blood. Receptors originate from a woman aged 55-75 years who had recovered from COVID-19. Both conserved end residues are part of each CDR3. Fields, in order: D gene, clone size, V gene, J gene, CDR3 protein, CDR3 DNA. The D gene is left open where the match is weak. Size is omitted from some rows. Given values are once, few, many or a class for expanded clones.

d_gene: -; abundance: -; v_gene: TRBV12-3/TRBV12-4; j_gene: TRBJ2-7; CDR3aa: CASSLDIGEQYF; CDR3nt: TGTGCCAGCAGTTTAGACATTGGCGAGCAGTACTTC
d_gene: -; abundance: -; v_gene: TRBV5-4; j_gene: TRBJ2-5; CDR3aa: CASSSWVGEETQYF; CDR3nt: TGTGCCAGCAGCTCCTGGGTAGGGGAAGAGACCCAGTACTTC
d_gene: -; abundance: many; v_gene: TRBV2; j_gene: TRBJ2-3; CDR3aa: CARRGARSLTQYF; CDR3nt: TGTGCCAGAAGGGGCGCGCGGTCTCTGACGCAGTATTTT
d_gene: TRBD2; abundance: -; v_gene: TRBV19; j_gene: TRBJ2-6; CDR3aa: CASSPGGNWISGANVLTF; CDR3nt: TGTGCCAGTAGCCCGGGGGGAAACTGGATCTCTGGGGCCAACGTCCTGACTTTC
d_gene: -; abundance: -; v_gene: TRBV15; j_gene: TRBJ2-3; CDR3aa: CATSRERRAASVDTQYF; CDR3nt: TGTGCCACCAGCAGAGAAAGGAGAGCGGCTAGCGTTGATACGCAGTATTTT
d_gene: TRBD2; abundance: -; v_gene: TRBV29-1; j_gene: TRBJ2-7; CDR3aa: CSVEKAAGGPGEQYF; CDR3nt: TGCAGCGTTGAAAAAGCAGCGGGGGGGCCGGGAGAGCAGTACTTC
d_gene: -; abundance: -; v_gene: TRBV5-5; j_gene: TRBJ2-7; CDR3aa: CASSRDILQGEQYF; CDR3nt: TGTGCCAGCAGCCGGGACATCCTGCAGGGCGAGCAGTACTTC
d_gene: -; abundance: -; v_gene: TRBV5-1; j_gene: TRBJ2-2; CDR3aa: CASSATPNTGELFF; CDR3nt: TGCGCCAGCTCCGCGACACCGAACACCGGGGAGCTGTTTTTT
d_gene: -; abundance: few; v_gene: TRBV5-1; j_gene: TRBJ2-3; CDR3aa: CASTEGGRTDTQYF; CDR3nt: TGCGCCAGCACGGAGGGGGGGCGGACAGATACGCAGTATTTT
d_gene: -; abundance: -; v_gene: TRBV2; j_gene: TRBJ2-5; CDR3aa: CASSDHPQETQYF; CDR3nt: TGTGCCAGCAGTGACCATCCACAAGAGACCCAGTACTTC
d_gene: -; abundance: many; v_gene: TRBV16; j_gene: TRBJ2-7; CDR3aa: CASSPGGDEQYF; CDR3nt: TGTGCCAGCAGCCCTGGTGGAGACGAGCAGTACTTC
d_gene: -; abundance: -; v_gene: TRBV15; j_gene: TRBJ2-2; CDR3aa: CATSRLTPAGELFF; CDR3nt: TGTGCCACCAGCAGACTCACCCCGGCCGGGGAGCTGTTTTTT
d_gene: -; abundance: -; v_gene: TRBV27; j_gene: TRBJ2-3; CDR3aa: CASSSKAPTSTDTQYF; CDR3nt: TGTGCCAGCAGTTCAAAAGCGCCTACTAGCACAGATACGCAGTATTTT
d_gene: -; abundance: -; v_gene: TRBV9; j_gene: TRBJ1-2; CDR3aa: CASSPSPANYGYTF; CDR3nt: TGTGCCAGCAGCCCTAGTCCAGCTAACTATGGCTACACCTTC
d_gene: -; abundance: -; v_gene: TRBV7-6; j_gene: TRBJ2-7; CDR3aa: CASSLAPPFGSLYEQYF; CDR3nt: TGTGCCAGCAGCTTAGCCCCCCCCTTTGGCTCCCTCTACGAGCAGTACTTC
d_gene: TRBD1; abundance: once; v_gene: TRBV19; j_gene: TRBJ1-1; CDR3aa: CASKERIGTAKFTEAFF; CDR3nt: TGTGCCAGCAAGGAGAGAATCGGGACAGCGAAATTCACTGAAGCTTTCTTT
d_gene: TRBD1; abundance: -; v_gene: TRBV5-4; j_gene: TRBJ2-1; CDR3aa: CASRRDRGGNEQFF; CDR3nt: TGTGCCAGCAGACGGGACAGGGGTGGTAATGAGCAGTTCTTC
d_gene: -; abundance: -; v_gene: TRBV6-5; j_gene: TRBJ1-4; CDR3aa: CASSTGMDEKLFF; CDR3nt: TGTGCCAGCAGCACAGGGATGGATGAAAAACTGTTTTTT
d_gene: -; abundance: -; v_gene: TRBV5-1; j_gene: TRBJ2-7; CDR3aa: CASSFDSSYEQYF; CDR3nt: TGCGCCAGCAGCTTTGATAGCAGCTACGAGCAGTACTTC
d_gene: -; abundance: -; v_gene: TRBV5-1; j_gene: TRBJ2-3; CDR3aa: CASSLVGTGTRTDTQYF; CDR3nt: TGCGCCAGCAGCTTGGTTGGGACTGGGACCCGCACAGATACGCAGTATTTT
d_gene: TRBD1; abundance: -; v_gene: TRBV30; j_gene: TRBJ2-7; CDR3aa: CAWTPGQNYEQYF; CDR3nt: TGTGCCTGGACTCCGGGACAGAACTACGAGCAGTACTTC
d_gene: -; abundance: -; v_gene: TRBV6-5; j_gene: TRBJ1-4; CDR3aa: CASSTDRLNGKLFF; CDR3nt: TGTGCCAGCAGCACGGACAGATTAAACGGGAAACTGTTTTTT
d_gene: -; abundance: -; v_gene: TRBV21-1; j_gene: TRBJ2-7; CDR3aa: CASSKGTGSYEQYF; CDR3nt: TGTGCCAGCAGCAAGGGGACAGGATCATACGAGCAGTACTTC
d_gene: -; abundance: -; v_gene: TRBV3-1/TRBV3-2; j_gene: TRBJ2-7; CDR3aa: CASSQGGGEQYF; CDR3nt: TGTGCCAGCAGCCAGGGAGGGGGGGAGCAGTACTTC
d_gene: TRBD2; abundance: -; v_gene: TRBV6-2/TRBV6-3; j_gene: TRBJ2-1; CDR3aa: CASSRTSGSPGEQFF; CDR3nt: TGTGCCAGCAGCCGAACTAGCGGGTCCCCGGGCGAGCAGTTCTTC
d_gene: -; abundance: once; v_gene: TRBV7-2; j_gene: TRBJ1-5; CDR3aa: CASSYLSGDNQPQHF; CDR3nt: TGTGCCAGCAGCTATTTGTCCGGGGACAATCAGCCCCAGCATTTT
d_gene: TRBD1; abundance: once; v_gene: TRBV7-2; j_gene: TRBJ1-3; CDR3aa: CASSPVSRGPGNTIYF; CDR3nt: TGTGCCAGCAGCCCCGTAAGCAGGGGGCCTGGAAACACCATATATTTT
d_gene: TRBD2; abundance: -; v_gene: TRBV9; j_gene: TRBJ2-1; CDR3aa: CASSAGLAGGPYNEQFF; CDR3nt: TGTGCCAGCAGCGCTGGACTAGCGGGGGGGCCCTACAATGAGCAGTTCTTC
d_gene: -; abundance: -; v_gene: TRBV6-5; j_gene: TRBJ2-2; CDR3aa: CAINLDWENTGELFF; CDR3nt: TGTGCCATCAATTTGGACTGGGAGAACACCGGGGAGCTGTTTTTT
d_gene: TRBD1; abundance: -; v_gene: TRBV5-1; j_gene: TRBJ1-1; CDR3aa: CASSSNRGGTEAFF; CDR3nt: TGCGCCAGCAGCAGTAACAGGGGAGGCACTGAAGCTTTCTTT
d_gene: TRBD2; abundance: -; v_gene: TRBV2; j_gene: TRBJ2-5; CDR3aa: CASRLAGETQYF; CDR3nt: TGTGCCAGCAGACTAGCGGGGGAGACCCAGTACTTC
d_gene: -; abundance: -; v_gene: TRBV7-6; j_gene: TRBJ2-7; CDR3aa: CASSLGAGAPYEQYF; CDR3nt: TGTGCCAGCAGCTTAGGGGCGGGGGCCCCCTACGAGCAGTACTTC
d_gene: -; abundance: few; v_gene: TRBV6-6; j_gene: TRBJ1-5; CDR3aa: CASSYRGSYQPQHF; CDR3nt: TGTGCCAGCAGTTACAGGGGGAGTTATCAGCCCCAGCATTTT
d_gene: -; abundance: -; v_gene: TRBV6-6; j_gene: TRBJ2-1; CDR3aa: CASSTGVGWSNEQFF; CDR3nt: TGTGCCAGCAGCACCGGGGTTGGGTGGTCGAATGAGCAGTTCTTC
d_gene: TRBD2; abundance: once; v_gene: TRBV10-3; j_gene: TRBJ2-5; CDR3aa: CATTQPSGDQETQYF; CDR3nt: TGTGCCACCACCCAGCCTAGCGGGGACCAAGAGACCCAGTACTTC
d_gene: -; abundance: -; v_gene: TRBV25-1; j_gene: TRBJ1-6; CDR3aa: CASSEYRRHSPLHF; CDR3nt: TGTGCCAGCAGTGAATACAGGAGGCATTCACCCCTCCACTTT
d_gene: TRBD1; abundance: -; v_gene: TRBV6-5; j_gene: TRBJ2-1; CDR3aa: CATSDRTDEQFF; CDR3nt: TGTGCCACCTCGGACAGGACGGATGAGCAGTTCTTC
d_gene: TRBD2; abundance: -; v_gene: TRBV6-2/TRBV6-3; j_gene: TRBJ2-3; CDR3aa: CASSYEAGNTDTQYF; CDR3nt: TGTGCCAGCAGTTACGAAGCGGGGAACACAGATACGCAGTATTTT
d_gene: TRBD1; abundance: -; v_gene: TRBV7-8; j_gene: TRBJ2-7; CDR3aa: CASSSKTGTSYEQYF; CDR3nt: TGTGCCAGCAGCTCCAAGACAGGGACAAGCTACGAGCAGTACTTC
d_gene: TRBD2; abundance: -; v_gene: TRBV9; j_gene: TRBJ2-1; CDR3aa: CASSVTAGLYNEQFF; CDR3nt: TGTGCCAGCAGCGTAACAGCGGGACTTTACAATGAGCAGTTCTTC
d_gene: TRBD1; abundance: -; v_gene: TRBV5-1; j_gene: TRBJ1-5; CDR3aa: CASSLGTDSNQPQHF; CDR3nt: TGCGCCAGCAGCCTCGGGACAGATAGCAATCAGCCCCAGCATTTT
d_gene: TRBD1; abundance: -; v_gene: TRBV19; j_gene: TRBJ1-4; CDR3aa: CASSWGQGAPGTNEKLFF; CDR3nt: TGTGCCAGTAGTTGGGGACAGGGGGCGCCTGGGACTAATGAAAAACTGTTTTTT
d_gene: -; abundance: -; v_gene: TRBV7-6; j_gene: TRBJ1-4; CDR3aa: CASSLEGQRDEKLFF; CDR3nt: TGTGCCAGCAGCCTAGAGGGCCAGAGGGATGAAAAACTGTTTTTT
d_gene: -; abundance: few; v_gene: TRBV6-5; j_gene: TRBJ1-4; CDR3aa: CASSYSALTNEKLFF; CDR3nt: TGTGCCAGCAGTTACTCGGCATTAACTAATGAAAAACTGTTTTTT
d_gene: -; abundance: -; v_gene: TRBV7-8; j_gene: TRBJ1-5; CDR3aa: CASSRSNQPQHF; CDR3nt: TGTGCCAGCAGCCGCTCTAATCAGCCCCAGCATTTT
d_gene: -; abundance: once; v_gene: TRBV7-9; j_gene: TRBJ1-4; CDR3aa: CASSLAGAVNEKLFF; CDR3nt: TGTGCCAGCAGCTTAGCGGGGGCCGTTAATGAAAAACTGTTTTTT
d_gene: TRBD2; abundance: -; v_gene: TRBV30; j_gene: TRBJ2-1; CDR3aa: CAWSGGGPSNEQFF; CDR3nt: TGTGCCTGGAGTGGCGGGGGGCCGAGTAATGAGCAGTTCTTC
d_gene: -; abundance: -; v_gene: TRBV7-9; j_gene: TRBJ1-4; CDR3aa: CASSRPEVREKLFF; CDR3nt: TGTGCCAGCAGCCGCCCAGAGGTCAGAGAAAAACTGTTTTTT
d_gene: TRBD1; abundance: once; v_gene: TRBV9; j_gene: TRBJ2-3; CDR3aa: CASSVGQGSDTQYF; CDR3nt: TGTGCCAGCAGCGTAGGACAGGGTTCAGATACGCAGTATTTT
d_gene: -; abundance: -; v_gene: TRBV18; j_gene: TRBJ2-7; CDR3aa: CASSPPGDYEQYF; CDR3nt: TGTGCCAGCTCACCACCAGGGGACTACGAGCAGTACTTC
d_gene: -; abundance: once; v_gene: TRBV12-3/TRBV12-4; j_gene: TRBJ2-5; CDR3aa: CASQQEQETQYF; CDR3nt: TGTGCCAGTCAACAGGAGCAAGAGACCCAGTACTTC
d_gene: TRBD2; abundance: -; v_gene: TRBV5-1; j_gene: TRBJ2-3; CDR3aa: CASKLGLAGDTDTQYF; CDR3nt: TGCGCCAGCAAATTGGGACTAGCGGGGGACACAGATACGCAGTATTTT
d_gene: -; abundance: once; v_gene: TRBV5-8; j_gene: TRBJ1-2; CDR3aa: CASSLVSGARIYGYTF; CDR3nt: TGTGCCAGCAGCTTGGTGAGCGGGGCGAGGATCTATGGCTACACCTTC